This T cell receptor beta chain stems from a study of cytomegalovirus exposure and HLA in healthy donors. Of note for this clone: The antigen is undetermined.

Trimming removed 2 bases from V and 6 bases from J, with 17 bases in between. The CDR3 has 15 amino acids. Germline lookup yields CDR1 GTSNPN and CDR2 SVGIG (reference sequence). The PCR ran on 60 Vbeta and 13 Jbeta primers. Assay used: immunoSEQ multiplex PCR; TCRdb lists only in-frame clones, some missing. The sample carries some 150,000 clones, around 77% recorded once. Study conclusions and caveats: Roughly even sequencing depth across donors was the assumption behind the presence/absence analyses. The study flagged around 150 TCR beta chains as cytomegalovirus-associated. It was reportedly the case that the classifier diagnosed cytomegalovirus status with high specificity and sensitivity.

The chain combines TRBV30 with TRBJ1-5; possibly TRBD1 for D (5 bases). Specimen: PBMCs. The sequence came from a woman in her twenties or thirties in good health and CMV-seropositive. The CDR3 loop is CAWSPPGGKSQPQHF. For the CDR3, the DNA is TGTGCCTGGAGTCCCCCTGGGGGGAAAAGTCAGCCCCAGCATTTT.